The clone carrying this T cell receptor beta chain showed up just a few times. Antigen: not known. This entry comes from a study of T cell repertoires in cytomegalovirus infection. Turning to the study itself: CMV infection together with matching HLA type was indicated by public TCR beta signatures.

Overall study results and limits: Public TCR beta family frequency separated CMV-and-HLA carriers, including in an independent cohort. Clonotype analysis showed dominance of the ex vivo response by HLA-C-restricted CMV-specific TCR beta clonotypes.

The CDR3 runs to 14 residues. V lost 4 bases and J 1 base, leaving 10 bases between the germline ends. Germline V gene sequence: CDR1 MGHRA, CDR2 YSYEKL. TCRdb passed the reads through MiXCR, listing each CDR3 protein once. The repertoire holds a few hundred thousand distinct CDR3 sequences, with about 23% as singletons. This sequence originates from a human donor in good health (CMV status not recorded). Some clones in this sample may be carry-over from other donors' samples. The genes are TRBV4-1 and TRBJ1-1, with a tentative D call TRBD1 (5 bases). Sequenced input: CD8+ T cells from PBMCs. The CDR3 coding sequence is TGCGCCAGCAGCCCTAATGGGGCGAACACTGAAGCTTTCTTT. It encodes CASSPNGANTEAFF.